This T cell receptor beta chain appears in the sequencing data of a study of radiotherapy plus CTLA-4 blockade in lung cancer. Study background: Objective responses emerged in about 20% of patients, and roughly 30% attained disease control.

This CDR3 is 15 amino acids long. The germline V gene has CDR1 SGHTA and CDR2 FQGNSA. V was cut by 5 bases and J by 7 bases, with 17 bases left in between. The table came from immunoSEQ multiplex PCR; TCRdb's copy has only in-frame clones and leaves some out. Of tens of thousands of clones detected, around four fifths appear once; the ten largest clones hold roughly 15%. The receptor was isolated from a human donor with non-small cell lung cancer that progressed on radiotherapy plus ipilimumab. The source material was peripheral blood, sampled from a patient treated with radiotherapy plus ipilimumab. V gene TRBV7-2 combines with J gene TRBJ1-4, with D hard to call. The CDR3 DNA sequence: TGTGCCAGCAGCCCCCAAGGAGGGTATGGTGAAAAACTGTTTTTT. It codes for CASSPQGGYGEKLFF.